This T cell receptor beta chain was captured by sequencing in a study of OX40 agonist ivuxolimab in advanced cancers. On the study more broadly: Cancers in dose escalation were hepatocellular, melanoma, renal cell and head and neck.

Here immunoSEQ multiplex PCR was the method, and the copy in TCRdb shows in-frame clones only, minus some. Of 45,000 to 65,000 clones in the sample, 80% to 90% were seen once. Germline V CDR1 and CDR2: SGHRS, YFSETQ. The CDR3 is 16 amino acids. V was clipped by 4 bases and J by 3 bases; unmatched bases: 10. Blood draws occurred at baseline, cycle 4 day 1, and cycle 7 day 1. The starting material was CD4+ or CD8+ T cells sorted from blood, obtained in a trial of the OX40 agonist ivuxolimab. This sequence originates from an adult with an advanced solid tumor such as melanoma, head and neck, liver or kidney cancer. The genes are TRBV5-1 and TRBJ1-2, with TRBD1 matching over 9 bases. CDR3 sequence reads: CASSGRDRVGDYGYTF. In DNA form, the CDR3 reads TGCGCCAGCAGCGGCCGGGACAGGGTGGGCGACTATGGCTACACCTTC.